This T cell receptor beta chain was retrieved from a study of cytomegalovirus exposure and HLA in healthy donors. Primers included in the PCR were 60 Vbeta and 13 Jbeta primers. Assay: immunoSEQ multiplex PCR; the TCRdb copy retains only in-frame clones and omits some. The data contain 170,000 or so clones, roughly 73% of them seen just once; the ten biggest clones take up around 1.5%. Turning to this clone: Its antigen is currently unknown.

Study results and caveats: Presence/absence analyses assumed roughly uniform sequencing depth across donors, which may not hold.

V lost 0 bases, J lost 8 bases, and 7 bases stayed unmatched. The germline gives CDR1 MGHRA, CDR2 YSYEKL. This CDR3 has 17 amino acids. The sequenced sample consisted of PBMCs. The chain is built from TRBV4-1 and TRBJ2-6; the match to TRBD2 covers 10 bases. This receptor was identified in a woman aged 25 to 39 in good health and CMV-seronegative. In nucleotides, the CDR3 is TGCGCCAGCAGCCAAGACCCAGCGGGGGGGCGGACCAACGTCCTGACTTTC. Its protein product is CASSQDPAGGRTNVLTF.